The following is a T cell receptor beta chain sequence with its context. Profiled with immunoSEQ multiplex PCR; TCRdb holds only in-frame clones, not every one. The profile shows some 60,000 clones, about 94% of them singletons. The data were obtained in a study of cytomegalovirus exposure and HLA in healthy donors. Trimming at V came to 5 bases and at J to 2 bases, leaving 13 bases not matched to a gene. The CDR3 runs to 17 residues. CDR1 and CDR2 from the germline V gene are PRHDT and FYEKMQ (reference sequence). The chain links TRBV13 to TRBJ2-3; 7 nucleotides align to TRBD2. The specimen sequenced was PBMCs. This TCR was sampled from a man between 18 and 29 years old in good health and CMV-seropositive. The CDR3 spells CASSPGRWGGSTDTQYF. In DNA form, the CDR3 reads TGTGCCAGCAGCCCGGGGAGATGGGGGGGTTCCACAGATACGCAGTATTTT.